The subject of this entry is one TCR beta chain. The data stem from a study of blood T cell repertoires in COVID-19. Background on the study: The United States, Italy and Spain were the sources of the acute and convalescent COVID-19 samples. T cells, B-cell-depleted T cells, or PBMCs provided the cDNA or gDNA that served as material.

J gave up 4 bases and V 4 bases, and 21 bases lay outside the gene matches. This CDR3 region has 20 residues. Germline V gene sequence: CDR1 MNHEY, CDR2 SVGEGT. Measured with immunoSEQ multiplex PCR; TCRdb has only the in-frame clones, and not every one. The table shows tens of thousands of clones, with roughly three quarters occurring only once. Sequenced input: peripheral blood. The chain uses TRBV6-2 or TRBV6-3 and TRBJ2-5, with 10 bases lining up with TRBD2. This TCR came from a man aged 55-75 years with acute or convalescent COVID-19. The CDR3 DNA is TGTGCCAGCAGTTCCTTGGTGGGGCTAGCGGGAGTTCGGGCCCGAGAGACCCAGTACTTC. Translation: CASSSLVGLAGVRARETQYF.